This T cell receptor beta chain was obtained from a study of blood T cell repertoires in COVID-19. Across the whole study: The origin of the acute and convalescent COVID-19 samples was the United States, Italy and Spain. Sources were T cells, B-cell-depleted T cells, or PBMCs; the material itself was cDNA or gDNA.

Per the original methods: The authors estimated nucleated cell counts from reference gene primer amplification. TCRdb's copy holds only in-frame clones and misses some; the assay was immunoSEQ multiplex PCR. V and J calls and clone size are those listed in that table; D and trimming were worked out from the DNA. The data show approximately 170,000 clones, with around 80% seen just once and more than 12% held by the top ten. This clone turned up a few times. V lost 3 bases to trimming and J lost 11 bases; unmatched junction nucleotides: 8. The CDR3 contains 13 residues. Germline V gene sequence: CDR1 KGHDR, CDR2 SFDVKD. Seattle enrolled patients during active infection and tracked them longitudinally.

The clonotype originates from a woman in her 70s with COVID-19, enrolled during active disease. The sequencing sample was made of peripheral blood. The chain recombines TRBV24-1 with TRBJ1-1, with 7 bases identical to TRBD1. The CDR3 loop reads CATSDTKTTGAFF. CDR3 in DNA: TGTGCCACCAGTGATACTAAAACGACAGGGGCTTTCTTT.